A single sample is the source of the 21 T cell receptor beta chains below, sequenced in a study of PD-L1 blockade in urothelial cancer. Time point denoted: peripheral blood 6 weeks after treatment start. Profiled with immunoSEQ multiplex PCR; TCRdb holds only in-frame clones, not every one. The table has about 120,000 clones, roughly 86% seen once. The sample here was PBMCs, taken around atezolizumab (anti-PD-L1) treatment. The source of these receptors is a man aged 50 or older with urothelial cancer.

V usage is TRBV6-5 and J usage is TRBJ2-5; weak D call: TRBD1 (6 bases). Germline V CDR1 and CDR2: MNHEY, SVGAGI. CDR3 length: 15 residues. V gave up 2 bases and J gave up 5 bases, with 15 bases separating them. The CDR3 region is CASSYSRGSWETQYF. Here the CDR3 DNA reads TGTGCCAGCAGTTACAGCAGGGGTTCTTGGGAGACCCAGTACTTC.

This chain uses TRBV28 with TRBJ2-7, with D perhaps matching TRBD2 (6 bases). V shed 7 bases and J shed 5 bases, with 18 bases lying between them. CDR3 length: 14 residues. Per germline, CDR1 MDHEN and CDR2 SYDVKM. The CDR3 loop is CASIASGGPHEQYF. DNA of the CDR3: TGTGCCAGCATCGCCTCCGGGGGACCCCACGAGCAGTACTTC. Complete variable domain (other parts from reference TRBV28 and TRBJ2-7): DVKVTQSSRYLVKRTGEKVFLECVQDMDHENMFWYRQDPGLGLRLIYFSYDVKMKEKGDIPEGYSVSREKKERFSLILESASTNQTSMYLCASIASGGPHEQYFGPGTRLTVT.

The CDR3 region has the DNA TGTGCCAGCAGTTTAGGGACTAGCGGGAGAAATGAGCAGTTCTTC. This encodes CASSLGTSGRNEQFF. This sequence joins TRBV27 and TRBJ2-1; 14 nucleotides agree with TRBD2. The CDR3 extends over 15 amino acids. The V gene's germline CDR1 is MNHEY and CDR2 SMNVEV (reference sequence). With V trimmed by 2 bases and J by 7 bases, 1 base remained unmatched.

The chain carries TRBV12-5 and TRBJ1-1, with 7 bases aligning to TRBD1. This CDR3 spans 15 amino acids. Germline loops: CDR1 LGHNT, CDR2 FRNRAP. Losses at the gene ends were 5 bases for V and 3 bases for J; bases not matched to a gene: 9. CDR3 sequence (DNA): TGTGCTAGTGGTCTATCACAGGGGCGGGACACTGAAGCTTTCTTT. Protein: CASGLSQGRDTEAFF.

V is TRBV7-2 and J is TRBJ2-1; 11 bases agree with TRBD2. Germline V gene data show CDR1 as SGHTA and CDR2 as FQGNSA. This CDR3 is built from 15 residues. The V gene end was trimmed by 1 base and the J gene end by 9 bases; junction bases not matched to a gene: 5. CDR3 sequence: CASSLEGLAGGEQFF. CDR3 nucleotide sequence: TGTGCCAGCAGCTTAGAGGGGCTAGCGGGAGGTGAGCAGTTCTTC. Full variable domain (missing parts from reference TRBV7-2 and TRBJ2-1): GAGVSQSPSNKVTEKGKDVELRCDPISGHTALYWYRQSLGQGLEFLIYFQGNSAPDKSGLPSDRFSAERTGGSVSTLTIQRTQQEDSAVYLCASSLEGLAGGEQFFGPGTRLTVL.

With respect to this clone: A single base separates this from a much larger clone, so it may be a read error. The sample contains more than one DNA sequence encoding this CDR3. The V and J genes are TRBV5-1 and TRBJ2-7, with 8 bases matching TRBD2. The CDR3 consists of 14 residues. V lost 0 bases, J lost 4 bases, and 3 bases stayed unmatched. The germline gives CDR1 SGHRS, CDR2 YFSETQ. This CDR3 reads CASSLGAGVYEQYF. The DNA for the CDR3 is TGCGCCAGCAGCTTGGGAGCGGGAGTTTACGAGCAGTACTTC.

The chain carries TRBV6-5 and TRBJ1-6; maybe TRBD1 (5 bases). Looked up from germline, CDR1 is MNHEY and CDR2 is SVGAGI. The CDR3 loop spans 12 amino acids. Trimming pared 6 bases from V and 12 bases from J, leaving 12 bases between. The CDR3 nucleotides are TGTGCCAGCAGCCAGGGTTTAGGACCCCTCCACTTT. Protein product: CASSQGLGPLHF.

This rearrangement joins TRBV18 to TRBJ2-3; 11 nucleotides align to TRBD2. Germline CDR1 reads KGHSH; CDR2 reads LQKENI. The J segment lost 7 bases and the V segment lost 5 bases, leaving 17 bases of the junction unmatched. The CDR3 length is 18 residues. Written as DNA, the CDR3 is TGTGCCAGCTCAGTCCAGTCCGCAATAGCGGGAGGGATAAATACGCAGTATTTT. This gives the protein CASSVQSAIAGGINTQYF. The full variable domain, rest sourced from reference TRBV18 and TRBJ2-3, is NAGVMQNPRHLVRRRGQEARLRCSPMKGHSHVYWYRQLPEEGLKFMVYLQKENIIDESGMPKERFSAEFPKEGPSILRIQQVVRGDSAAYFCASSVQSAIAGGINTQYFGPGTRLTVL.

The CDR3 sequence: CASSIDPYALHF. DNA for the CDR3: TGTGCCAGCAGCATAGACCCCTACGCCCTCCACTTT. The V and J genes are TRBV7-9 and TRBJ1-6; D unclear. The CDR3 has 12 residues. V dropped 5 bases and J dropped 14 bases, with 13 bases sitting between them. Germline CDR1 is SEHNR and CDR2 is FQNEAQ (reference sequence).

This clone came up a few times. This sequence joins TRBV1 and TRBJ2-7; no check of the table's D call, TRBD2, against the DNA was made. TRBV1 is assigned pseudogene status. The CDR3 consists of 16 residues. For the CDR3, the DNA is TGCACCAGCAGCCAAGATGAGCGTGGTGGATTTTACGAGCAGTACTTC. Amino acid sequence: CTSSQDERGGFYEQYF.

J is TRBJ1-5 and V is TRBV6-1, with TRBD1 identical over 9 bases. This CDR3 is built from 15 residues. The V gene's germline CDR1 is MNHNS and CDR2 SASEGT. With V trimmed by 5 bases and J by 5 bases, 7 bases remained unmatched. CDR3 sequence reads: CASSKWGQGDQPQHF. The CDR3 region has the DNA TGTGCCAGCAGTAAATGGGGACAGGGAGATCAGCCCCAGCATTTT.

The sample holds a few counts of this clone. The V call is TRBV5-1, the J call TRBJ2-5, with TRBD1 matching 8 bases. J gave up 10 bases and V 4 bases, and 9 bases lay outside the gene matches. The CDR3 totals 13 residues. The germline gives CDR1 SGHRS, CDR2 YFSETQ. The CDR3 nucleotides are TGCGCCAGCAGCCCGGGGACAGGCCCCTTCCAGTACTTC. Amino acid sequence: CASSPGTGPFQYF.

The chain recombines TRBV6-4 with TRBJ1-2; 10 bases match TRBD1. V was clipped by 7 bases and J by 6 bases; unmatched bases: 14. CDR3 size: 16 residues. Germline loops: CDR1 MRHNA, CDR2 SNTAGT. CDR3 protein: CASTLQPGQGRDGYTF. The DNA for the CDR3 is TGTGCCAGCACCCTCCAACCGGGACAGGGGAGAGATGGCTACACCTTC.

This clone has just one count. The chain employs TRBV6-5 and TRBJ1-2, with TRBD1 as a possible D gene (6 bases). The germline CDR1 and CDR2 sequences are MNHEY and SVGAGI. The CDR3 has 12 residues. V was clipped by 7 bases and J by 8 bases, with 14 bases between them. The CDR3 coding sequence is TGTGCCAGCAAAGAAGGGGGGGGCGGCTACACCTTC. This encodes CASKEGGGGYTF.

This sequence joins TRBV27 and TRBJ2-1; 9 bases agree with TRBD2. The CDR3 length is 15 residues. Trimming removed 6 bases from V and 5 bases from J; junction bases left unmatched: 8. The germline V gene has CDR1 MNHEY and CDR2 SMNVEV (reference sequence). The CDR3 DNA reads TGTGCCAGCAGCATCCTGACTAGCGGAAACAATGAGCAGTTCTTC. It codes for CASSILTSGNNEQFF.

This clone was seen a handful of times. The gene calls are TRBV19 and TRBJ1-1; the match to TRBD1 covers 8 bases. The V gene's germline CDR1 is LNHDA and CDR2 SQIVND (reference sequence). V was clipped by 7 bases and J by 11 bases; unmatched bases: 9. There are 12 residues in the CDR3. The CDR3 DNA is TGTGCCAGTATCGGGACAGGTACTCGGGCTTTCTTT. The encoded protein is CASIGTGTRAFF. Full variable domain (missing parts from reference TRBV19 and TRBJ1-1): DGGITQSPKYLFRKEGQNVTLSCEQNLNHDAMYWYRQDPGQGLRLIYYSQIVNDFQKGDIAEGYSVSREKKESFPLTVTSAQKNPTAFYLCASIGTGTRAFFGQGTRLTVV.

The gene calls are TRBV5-1 and TRBJ2-1; 10 bases line up with TRBD2. The V and J ends lost 2 bases and 6 bases, in that order; junction bases with no gene match: 8. The CDR3 is 16 residues long. Germline V gene sequence: CDR1 SGHRS, CDR2 YFSETQ. CDR3 sequence: CASSLGILAGRNEQFF. The CDR3, as DNA: TGCGCCAGCAGCTTAGGTATACTAGCGGGGCGCAATGAGCAGTTCTTC.

This chain links TRBV19 with TRBJ2-5; maybe TRBD1 (6 bases). Trimming shortened V by 10 bases and J by 5 bases, and 11 bases separated the two germline ends. The V gene's germline CDR1 is LNHDA and CDR2 SQIVND (reference sequence). This CDR3 spans 11 amino acids. CDR3 DNA: TGTGCCACCAGGGGTGGCGAGACCCAGTACTTC. It codes for CATRGGETQYF.

CDR3 sequence (DNA): TGTGCCAGCAGCCACTTTCGGTCCTACAATGAGCAGTTCTTC. Amino acid sequence: CASSHFRSYNEQFF. This chain joins TRBV27 and TRBJ2-1, with D hard to call. Germline CDR1 reads MNHEY; CDR2 reads SMNVEV (reference sequence). The CDR3 covers 14 residues. Trimming left V 6 bases short and J 1 base short, with 10 bases between.

This clone showed up just a few times. The CDR3: CASSLERTEAYEQYF. The CDR3 DNA sequence: TGTGCCAGCAGCTTAGAAAGGACAGAAGCCTACGAGCAGTACTTC. The chain couples TRBV7-6 to TRBJ2-7, with D tentatively TRBD1 (6 bases). The CDR3 spans 15 residues. CDR1 and CDR2 (germline): SGHVS, FNYEAQ. Trimming cost V 1 base and J 2 bases, with 12 bases left between them.

The rearrangement uses TRBV2 and TRBJ1-1; 7 nucleotides line up with TRBD1. Germline lookup yields CDR1 SNHLY and CDR2 FYNNEI. V lost 6 bases, J lost 6 bases, and 10 bases stayed unmatched. The CDR3 length is 14 residues. The CDR3 coding sequence is TGTGCCAGCAGACACACAGGGGTCTACCCTGAAGCTTTCTTT. The encoded protein is CASRHTGVYPEAFF.